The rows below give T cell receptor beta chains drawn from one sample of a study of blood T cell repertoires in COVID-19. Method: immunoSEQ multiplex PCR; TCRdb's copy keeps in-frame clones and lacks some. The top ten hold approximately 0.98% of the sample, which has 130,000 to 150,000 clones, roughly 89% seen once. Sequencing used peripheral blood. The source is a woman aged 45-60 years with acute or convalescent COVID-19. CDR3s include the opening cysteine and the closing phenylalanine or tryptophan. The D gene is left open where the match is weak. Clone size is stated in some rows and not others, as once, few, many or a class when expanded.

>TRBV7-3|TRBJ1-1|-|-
TGTGCCAGCAGCCGAAGCGGGACTCCTGTCATGGACACTGAAGCTTTCTTT
CASSRSGTPVMDTEAFF
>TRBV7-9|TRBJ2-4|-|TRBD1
TGTGCCAGCAGCCCATTTCAAGGACAGGGGGCCGCCAAAAACATTCAGTACTTC
CASSPFQGQGAAKNIQYF
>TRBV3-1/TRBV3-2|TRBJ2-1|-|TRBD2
TGTGCCAGCAGCTACCTGCGGGTAGCGGGGAATGAGCAGTTCTTC
CASSYLRVAGNEQFF
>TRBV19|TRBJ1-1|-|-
TGTGCCAGTGAATCACAGGGAATTAACACTGAAGCTTTCTTT
CASESQGINTEAFF
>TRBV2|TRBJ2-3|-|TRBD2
TGTGCCAGCAGTGAAGCCCCAGCGGGAGAAGATACGCAGTATTTT
CASSEAPAGEDTQYF
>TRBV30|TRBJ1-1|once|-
TGTGCCTGGTTGGATCCCACCGGGACTGAAGCTTTCTTT
CAWLDPTGTEAFF
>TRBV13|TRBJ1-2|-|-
TGTGCCAGCAGCTTAGGCGGGAGGGTCGAAGGGATTGATGATGGCTACACCTTC
CASSLGGRVEGIDDGYTF
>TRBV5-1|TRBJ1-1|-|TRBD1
TGCGCCAGCAGCTCGGCAGGGGGCGCGAACACTGAAGCTTTCTTT
CASSSAGGANTEAFF
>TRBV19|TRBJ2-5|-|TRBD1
TGTGCCAGTAGTATTTCAGGGGGCTTGGGTGAGACCCAGTACTTC
CASSISGGLGETQYF
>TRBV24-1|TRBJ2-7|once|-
TGTGCCACCAGTGATGGGTGGGGGGACGAGCAGTACTTC
CATSDGWGDEQYF
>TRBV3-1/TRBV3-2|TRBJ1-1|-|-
TGTGCCAGCAGCCAAGTTGGGGGGGTCACTGAAGCTTTCTTT
CASSQVGGVTEAFF
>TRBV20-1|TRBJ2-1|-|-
TGCAGTGCTAGTTCCCTCATCAATAGCGTCTACAATGAGCAGTTCTTC
CSASSLINSVYNEQFF
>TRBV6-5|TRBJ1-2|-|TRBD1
TGTGCCAGCAGTTACTCAGGGACAGGGAACTATGGCTACACCTTC
CASSYSGTGNYGYTF
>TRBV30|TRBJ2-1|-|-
TGTGCCTGGAGTGAACTGAATGAGCAGTTCTTC
CAWSELNEQFF
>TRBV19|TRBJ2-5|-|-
TGTGCCAGTAGTACAGGGAAAGAGTACCAAGAGACCCAGTACTTC
CASSTGKEYQETQYF
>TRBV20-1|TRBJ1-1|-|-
TGCAGTGCTAGGGGGAGAACTGAAGCTTTCTTT
CSARGRTEAFF
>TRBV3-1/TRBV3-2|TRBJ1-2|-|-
TGTGCCAGCAGCCTAGGAGGGGGGGCGAGTTATGGCTACACCTTC
CASSLGGGASYGYTF
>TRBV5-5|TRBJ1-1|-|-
TGTGCCAGCAGCTTGTACAGGAACACTGAAGCTTTCTTT
CASSLYRNTEAFF
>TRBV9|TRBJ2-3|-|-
TGTGCCAGCAGCGTAGTAGCGAGAGCAGATACGCAGTATTTT
CASSVVARADTQYF
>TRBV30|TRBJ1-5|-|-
TGTGCCTGGGGAGACAGTAATAGCAATCAGCCCCAGCATTTT
CAWGDSNSNQPQHF
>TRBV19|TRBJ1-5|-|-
TGTGCCAGTAGTGAAATACAAAATCAGCCCCAGCATTTT
CASSEIQNQPQHF
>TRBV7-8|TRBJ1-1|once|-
TGTGCCAGCAGCTTTCAGGGTGGGGTGAACACTGAAGCTTTCTTT
CASSFQGGVNTEAFF
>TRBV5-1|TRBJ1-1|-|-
TGCGCCAGCAGCTTGGGACGCCGGGTTGGGAACACTGAAGCTTTCTTT
CASSLGRRVGNTEAFF
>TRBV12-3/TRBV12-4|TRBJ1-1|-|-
TGTGCCAGTAGGGGCGACACTGAAGCTTTCTTT
CASRGDTEAFF
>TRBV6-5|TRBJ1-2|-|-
TGTGCCGTCCGGGAAAAGAACTATGGCTACACCTTC
CAVREKNYGYTF
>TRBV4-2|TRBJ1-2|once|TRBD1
TGTGCCAGCAGCGCTACAGGGGGCAACTATGGCTACACCTTC
CASSATGGNYGYTF
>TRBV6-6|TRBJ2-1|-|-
TGTGCCAGCAGTTACGGGGAGTCCTACAATGAGCAGTTCTTC
CASSYGESYNEQFF
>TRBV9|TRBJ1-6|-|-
TGTGCCAGCAGCGTAGCAGGGGCGGTGGATTCACCCCTCCACTTT
CASSVAGAVDSPLHF
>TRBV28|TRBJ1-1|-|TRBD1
TGTGCCAGCGAGACAGGGGGCTTTGAGAACACTGAAGCTTTCTTT
CASETGGFENTEAFF
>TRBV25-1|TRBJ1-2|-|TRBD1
TGTGCCACCGCGACTCTTTTCAGGGGGCTTTGGGGCTACACCTTC
CATATLFRGLWGYTF
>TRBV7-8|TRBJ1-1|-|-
TGTGCCAGCACCGCGACAGGTGAAGCTTTCTTT
CASTATGEAFF
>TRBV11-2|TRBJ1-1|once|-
TGTGCCAGCAGCTTAATCCGGGTTAACACTGAAGCTTTCTTT
CASSLIRVNTEAFF
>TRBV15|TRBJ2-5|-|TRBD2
TGTGCCACCAGCAGAGAAAGGGGTAGCGGGAGCGAGACCCAGTACTTC
CATSRERGSGSETQYF
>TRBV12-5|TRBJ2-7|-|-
TGTGCTAGTGGTCCCAACAACCCCCCTAGCGAGCAGTACTTC
CASGPNNPPSEQYF
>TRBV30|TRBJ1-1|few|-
TGTGCCTACCAACAGGGTGTAGACACTGAAGCTTTCTTT
CAYQQGVDTEAFF
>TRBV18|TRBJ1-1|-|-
TGTGCCAGCTCAAACTTCCTCCAGGGAGGGGAAACTGAAGCTTTCTTT
CASSNFLQGGETEAFF
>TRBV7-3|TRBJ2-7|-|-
TGTGCCAGCAGCTTAAGTCCAGGACACCCCTACGAGCAGTACTTC
CASSLSPGHPYEQYF
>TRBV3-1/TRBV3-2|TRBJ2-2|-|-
TGTGCCAGCAGCCAAGAACTGCTTGGGGAGCTGTTTTTT
CASSQELLGELFF
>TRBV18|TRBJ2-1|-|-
TGTGCCAGCTCCCTGACTAGTCTCTCCTACAATGAGCAGTTCTTC
CASSLTSLSYNEQFF
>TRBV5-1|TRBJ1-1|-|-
TGCGCCAGCAGCTTGTCCGGGTTTGAAGCTTTCTTT
CASSLSGFEAFF
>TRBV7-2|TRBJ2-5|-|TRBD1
TGTGCCAGCAGCCCCCGGGACAGGGGACGGGAGACCCAGTACTTC
CASSPRDRGRETQYF
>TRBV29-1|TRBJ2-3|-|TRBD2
TGCAGCGTTGACTCCTCCGGGACTAGCGGGAGCACAGATACGCAGTATTTT
CSVDSSGTSGSTDTQYF